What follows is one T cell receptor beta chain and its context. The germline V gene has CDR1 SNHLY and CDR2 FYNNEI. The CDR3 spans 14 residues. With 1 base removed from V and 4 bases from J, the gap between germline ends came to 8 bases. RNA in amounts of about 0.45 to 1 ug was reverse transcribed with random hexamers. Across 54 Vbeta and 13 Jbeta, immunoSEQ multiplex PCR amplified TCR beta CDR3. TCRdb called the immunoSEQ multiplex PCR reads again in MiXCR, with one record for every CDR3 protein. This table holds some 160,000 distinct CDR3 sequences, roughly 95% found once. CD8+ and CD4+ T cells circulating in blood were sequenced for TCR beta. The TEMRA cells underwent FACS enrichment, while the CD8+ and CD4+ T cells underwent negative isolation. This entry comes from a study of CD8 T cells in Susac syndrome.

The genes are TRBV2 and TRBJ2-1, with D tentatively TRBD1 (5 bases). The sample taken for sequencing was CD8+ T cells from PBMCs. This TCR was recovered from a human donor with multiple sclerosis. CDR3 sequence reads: CASSEGRAYNEQFF. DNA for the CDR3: TGTGCCAGCAGTGAAGGCAGGGCTTACAATGAGCAGTTCTTC.